These 29 T cell receptor beta chains were sequenced from one sample in a study of CD4+ T cells in melanoma. Here immunoSEQ multiplex PCR was the method, and the copy in TCRdb shows in-frame clones only, minus some. This sample has fewer than 55,000 clones, with 85% to 90% found just once. The sample was peripheral blood. The source of these receptors is a human donor with melanoma.

The chain joins TRBV2 to TRBJ1-1, with 7 bases identical to TRBD1. There are 14 residues in the CDR3. Losses at the gene ends were 1 base for V and 5 bases for J; bases not matched to a gene: 4. Germline CDR1 reads SNHLY; CDR2 reads FYNNEI. CDR3 sequence reads: CASSEVRGETEAFF. The DNA for the CDR3 is TGTGCCAGCAGTGAAGTCAGGGGGGAAACTGAAGCTTTCTTT.

The chain links TRBV7-2 to TRBJ2-5, with 14 bases fitting TRBD2. Germline V lookup: CDR1 SGHTA, CDR2 FQGNSA. CDR3 length equals 17 residues. Unmatched junction bases numbered 11, after V lost 6 bases and J lost 5 bases. Here the CDR3 DNA reads TGTGCCAGCAGTCTTACCGGGACTAGCGGGGGCTGGGAGACCCAGTACTTC. Its protein is CASSLTGTSGGWETQYF.

The chain carries TRBV2 and TRBJ2-6; TRBD1 agrees at 10 bases. The J segment lost 1 base and the V segment lost 6 bases, leaving 3 bases of the junction unmatched. Looked up from germline, CDR1 is SNHLY and CDR2 is FYNNEI. CDR3 size: 16 residues. The CDR3 region is CASRGDRGSGANVLTF. The CDR3 DNA follows: TGTGCCAGCAGGGGGGACAGGGGATCTGGGGCCAACGTCCTGACTTTC.

The chain links TRBV28 to TRBJ2-5; 9 bases are a match to TRBD1. V lost 5 bases and J lost 2; bases outside the gene matches: 12. The CDR3 has 17 amino acids. Germline V gene data show CDR1 as MDHEN and CDR2 as SYDVKM. The CDR3 sequence is CASSQNSNRGRQETQYF. Here the CDR3 DNA reads TGTGCCAGCAGTCAAAATTCGAACAGGGGGCGGCAAGAGACCCAGTACTTC.

The CDR3 DNA reads TGCGCCAGCAGCTTGGGAGAGGAGACCCAGTACTTC. It yields the protein CASSLGEETQYF. This chain connects TRBV5-1 to TRBJ2-5; D call uncertain. The CDR3 totals 12 residues. V was pared by 0 bases and J by 5 bases, with 5 bases between. Germline V lookup: CDR1 SGHRS, CDR2 YFSETQ.

The chain has TRBV9 and TRBJ2-6; D remains ambiguous. V lost 0 bases and J 0 bases, leaving 7 bases between the germline ends. Germline CDR1 is SGDLS and CDR2 is YYNGEE. The length of the CDR3 is 16 residues. CDR3 bases: TGTGCCAGCAGCGTAGGGGTAGCCTCTGGGGCCAACGTCCTGACTTTC. Translated: CASSVGVASGANVLTF. Complete variable domain (other parts from reference TRBV9 and TRBJ2-6): DSGVTQTPKHLITATGQRVTLRCSPRSGDLSVYWYQQSLDQGLQFLIQYYNGEERAKGNILERFSAQQFPDLHSELNLSSLELGDSALYFCASSVGVASGANVLTFGAGSRLTVL.

This sequence joins TRBV9 and TRBJ2-1; 9 positions match TRBD1. V shed 4 bases, J shed 5 bases, and the junction held 16 bases outside the gene matches. This CDR3 comprises 18 residues. Germline-derived CDR1 and CDR2 are SGDLS and YYNGEE. This CDR3 reads CASSSPGQGEAPDNEQFF. The DNA of the CDR3 is TGTGCCAGCAGCTCTCCGGGACAGGGTGAAGCTCCCGACAATGAGCAGTTCTTC.

For the CDR3, the DNA is TGTGCCAGCAGACCGGGACAGATTAGCAATCAGCCCCAGCATTTT. Protein: CASRPGQISNQPQHF. The chain joins TRBV16 to TRBJ1-5; 7 bases fit TRBD1. V trimming: 6 bases; J trimming: 0 bases; junction bases outside the gene matches: 5. In germline, CDR1 is KGHSY, CDR2 FQNENV. The CDR3 spans 15 residues.

The chain recombines TRBV27 with TRBJ1-3, with D maybe TRBD1 (6 bases). Germline CDR1 and CDR2: MNHEY and SMNVEV (reference sequence). This CDR3 spans 15 amino acids. Trimming shortened V by 2 bases and J by 0 bases, and 8 bases separated the two germline ends. CDR3 protein: CASSLQGFSGNTIYF. CDR3 DNA: TGTGCCAGCAGTTTACAGGGGTTCTCTGGAAACACCATATATTTT.

This chain connects TRBV11-2 to TRBJ1-1; the match to TRBD1 covers 7 bases. This CDR3 is built from 14 residues. The J segment lost 3 bases and the V segment lost 7 bases, leaving 8 bases of the junction unmatched. Per the germline V gene, CDR1 is SGHAT and CDR2 is FQNNGV. This chain's CDR3 is CASTLRTGDTEAFF. CDR3 sequence (DNA): TGTGCCAGCACCCTCCGCACAGGGGACACTGAAGCTTTCTTT.

The J gene is TRBJ2-5, the V gene TRBV7-8, with 10 nucleotides matching TRBD2. From germline, CDR1 is SGHVS and CDR2 FQNEAQ. Unmatched junction bases numbered 8, after V lost 2 bases and J lost 5 bases. This CDR3 has 16 amino acids. The CDR3 sequence: CASSLSLAGGVETQYF. For the CDR3, the DNA is TGTGCCAGCAGCTTATCCTTAGCGGGGGGAGTTGAGACCCAGTACTTC. Full variable domain (rest looked up from reference TRBV7-8 and TRBJ2-5): GAGVSQSPRYKVAKRGQDVALRCDPISGHVSLFWYQQALGQGPEFLTYFQNEAQLDKSGLPSDRFFAERPEGSVSTLKIQRTQQEDSAVYLCASSLSLAGGVETQYFGPGTRLLVL.

This chain uses TRBV7-6 with TRBJ1-2, with 10 bases aligning to TRBD1. Germline V gene data show CDR1 as SGHVS and CDR2 as FNYEAQ. V trimming: 5 bases; J trimming: 8 bases; junction bases outside the gene matches: 17. The CDR3 extends over 17 amino acids. The CDR3 coding sequence is TGTGCCAGCAGCGCGCCCCCGACCGGGACAGGGGTCCCCGGCTACACCTTC. Residues: CASSAPPTGTGVPGYTF.

The rearrangement links TRBV6-5 to TRBJ1-1; D not certain. The germline CDR1 and CDR2 sequences are MNHEY and SVGAGI. CDR3 length: 14 residues. V was trimmed by 5 bases and J by 3 bases, leaving 13 bases between them. DNA for the CDR3: TGTGCCAGCAGTCCGGGCCGTTCAGACACTGAAGCTTTCTTT. Translation: CASSPGRSDTEAFF.

The rearrangement uses TRBV4-1 and TRBJ2-3, with D perhaps being TRBD1 or TRBD2 (5 bases each). Germline V gene lookup returns CDR1 MGHRA and CDR2 YSYEKL. V lost 8 bases and J lost 1, with 7 bases in between. This CDR3 comprises 12 residues. CDR3 residues: CASEGRTDTQYF. The CDR3 bases are TGCGCCAGCGAGGGACGCACAGATACGCAGTATTTT.

The V gene is TRBV7-9, the J gene TRBJ1-2; D ambiguous. The CDR3 has 14 amino acids. Deletions cut 8 bases from V and 4 bases from J, with 17 bases between. The germline gives CDR1 SEHNR, CDR2 FQNEAQ (reference sequence). This CDR3 is CASLEGGIFYGYTF. Here the CDR3 DNA reads TGTGCCAGCCTCGAGGGAGGGATCTTCTATGGCTACACCTTC.

Written as DNA, the CDR3 is TGTGCCAGCAGGGAACCCGGGGGCAATCAGCCCCAGCATTTT. Residues: CASREPGGNQPQHF. V usage is TRBV2 and J usage is TRBJ1-5; D call uncertain. With 6 bases removed from V and 2 bases from J, the gap between germline ends came to 11 bases. The CDR3 length is 14 residues. CDR1 is SNHLY and CDR2 is FYNNEI in the germline V gene.

This clone was found a few times. The rearrangement joins TRBV7-9 to TRBJ2-7; 9 nucleotides agree with TRBD1. CDR1 is SEHNR, CDR2 FQNEAQ, per germline (reference sequence). This CDR3 is built from 17 residues. J lost 4 bases, V lost 4 bases, and 14 bases had no gene match. The CDR3 DNA sequence: TGTGCCAGCAGCTCACCGGGACAGGGAGAGAGTAAATACGAGCAGTACTTC. Translation gives CASSSPGQGESKYEQYF.

The chain employs TRBV2 and TRBJ2-3, with D possibly being TRBD1 or TRBD2 (5 bases each). The CDR3 has 15 amino acids. The germline V gene encodes CDR1 SNHLY and CDR2 FYNNEI. Trimming pared 4 bases from V and 5 bases from J, leaving 16 bases between. The CDR3 region is CASSALGTGGDTQYF. CDR3 coding DNA: TGTGCCAGCAGTGCCCTCGGGACCGGAGGAGATACGCAGTATTTT. The full variable domain, in which reference TRBV2 and TRBJ2-3 provide the parts outside the CDR3, is EPEVTQTPSHQVTQMGQEVILRCVPISNHLYFYWYRQILGQKVEFLVSFYNNEISEKSEIFDDQFSVERPDGSNFTLKIRSTKLEDSAMYFCASSALGTGGDTQYFGPGTRLTVL.

The chain has TRBV5-1 and TRBJ1-4; unclear D gene. V dropped 4 bases and J dropped 2 bases, with 12 bases sitting between them. The germline V gene encodes CDR1 SGHRS and CDR2 YFSETQ. The CDR3 has 15 amino acids. The CDR3 nucleotides are TGCGCCAGCAGCCTTTGGGGTACCACTAATGAAAAACTGTTTTTT. It specifies CASSLWGTTNEKLFF.

The sample holds one count of this clone. V is TRBV5-8 and J is TRBJ2-7; 9 nucleotides match TRBD1. This CDR3 contains 14 residues. Germline V gene lookup returns CDR1 SGHTS and CDR2 YDEGEE. J gave up 1 base and V 3 bases, and 2 bases lay outside the gene matches. This CDR3 reads CASSSGTGSYEQYF. CDR3 nucleotides: TGTGCCAGCAGCTCCGGGACAGGGTCCTACGAGCAGTACTTC.

This chain connects TRBV5-1 to TRBJ2-2; D is perhaps TRBD1 (6 bases). CDR1 is SGHRS and CDR2 is YFSETQ in the germline V gene. Trimming left V 1 base short and J 7 bases short, with 17 bases between. CDR3 length: 16 residues. CDR3 sequence reads: CASSLFSRGSSGELFF. The CDR3 DNA follows: TGCGCCAGCAGCTTGTTTAGCAGGGGTTCGAGCGGGGAGCTGTTTTTT.

The chain recombines TRBV5-4 with TRBJ2-3; TRBD2 matches at 12 bases. This CDR3 region has 15 residues. After removal of 4 bases from V and 5 bases from J, the junction contained 5 bases not matched to a gene. Germline lookup yields CDR1 SGHNT and CDR2 YYREEE (reference sequence). CDR3 in amino acids: CASSLRTSGEDTQYF. The CDR3 region has the DNA TGTGCCAGCAGCCTTCGGACTAGCGGGGAAGATACGCAGTATTTT.

The chain carries TRBV7-2 and TRBJ2-3, with D possibly matching TRBD1 (6 bases). CDR1 is SGHTA, CDR2 FQGNSA, per germline. V was trimmed by 5 bases and J by 4 bases, leaving 16 bases between them. This CDR3 has 15 amino acids. CDR3 loop: CASSPEAAGADTQYF. As DNA, the CDR3 is TGTGCCAGCAGCCCCGAGGCCGCAGGGGCAGATACGCAGTATTTT.

J is TRBJ2-3 and V is TRBV10-2, with 9 bases identical to TRBD2. J was trimmed by 5 bases and V by 3 bases; bases with no gene match: 6. Germline CDR1 and CDR2: WSHSY and SAAADI. CDR3 length: 15 residues. The CDR3 sequence: CASSDRGGALDTQYF. Here the CDR3 DNA reads TGCGCCAGCAGTGATCGCGGGGGGGCTTTAGATACGCAGTATTTT.

The count of this clone is one. The V gene is TRBV28, the J gene TRBJ2-7; D may be TRBD1 (6 bases). Deletions cut 4 bases from V and 0 bases from J, with 13 bases between. The CDR3 loop spans 15 amino acids. Germline V gives CDR1 MDHEN, CDR2 SYDVKM. The DNA of the CDR3 is TGTGCCAGCAGTTCCCAGGACAGATACTCCTACGAGCAGTACTTC. Encoded protein: CASSSQDRYSYEQYF. Full variable domain (rest looked up from reference TRBV28 and TRBJ2-7): DVKVTQSSRYLVKRTGEKVFLECVQDMDHENMFWYRQDPGLGLRLIYFSYDVKMKEKGDIPEGYSVSREKKERFSLILESASTNQTSMYLCASSSQDRYSYEQYFGPGTRLTVT.

This sequence joins TRBV7-2 and TRBJ1-2, with TRBD1 matching over 7 bases. Per the germline V gene, CDR1 is SGHTA and CDR2 is FQGNSA. With V trimmed by 4 bases and J by 8 bases, 7 bases remained unmatched. The CDR3 spans 13 residues. CDR3 loop: CASSSTGVGGYTF. The CDR3 region has the DNA TGTGCCAGCAGCTCAACAGGGGTTGGCGGCTACACCTTC. Full variable domain (rest looked up from reference TRBV7-2 and TRBJ1-2): GAGVSQSPSNKVTEKGKDVELRCDPISGHTALYWYRQSLGQGLEFLIYFQGNSAPDKSGLPSDRFSAERTGGSVSTLTIQRTQQEDSAVYLCASSSTGVGGYTFGSGTRLTVV.

This chain uses TRBV6-5 with TRBJ2-1; tentatively, D is TRBD1 or TRBD2 (5 bases each). CDR1 is MNHEY, CDR2 SVGAGI, per germline. CDR3 length: 16 amino acids. V shed 2 bases and J shed 0 bases, with 11 bases lying between them. The CDR3 bases are TGTGCCAGCAGTTACACTTCAGGGAGCTCCTACAATGAGCAGTTCTTC. Residues: CASSYTSGSSYNEQFF.

In its sample, this clone was seen once. This sequence joins TRBV7-2 and TRBJ2-3; perhaps D is TRBD1 or TRBD2 (5 bases each). The CDR3 is made up of 15 amino acids. Trimming took off 0 bases at V and 0 bases at J, with 7 bases between the two ends. Germline V gives CDR1 SGHTA, CDR2 FQGNSA. This CDR3 is CASSLAGASTDTQYF. The CDR3, as DNA: TGTGCCAGCAGCTTAGCCGGGGCTAGCACAGATACGCAGTATTTT.

The genes are TRBV5-1 and TRBJ2-3; the match to TRBD2 covers 9 bases. V was clipped by 4 bases and J by 6 bases; unmatched bases: 21. The germline V gene has CDR1 SGHRS and CDR2 YFSETQ. The CDR3 has 19 amino acids. The CDR3 DNA reads as TGCGCCAGCAGCCCCCGGTCGAGCGGGGGGTTCCCTGCCCCCGATACGCAGTATTTT. Translation gives CASSPRSSGGFPAPDTQYF.